The next 8 T cell receptor beta chains were all read from a single sample in a study of cytomegalovirus exposure and HLA in healthy donors. It was with 60 Vbeta and 13 Jbeta primers that the PCR ran. Sequencing was performed with immunoSEQ multiplex PCR; in TCRdb, only in-frame clones are kept and a portion is missing. The sample lists 160,000 or so clones, 70% to 90% occurring once. Sequences were obtained from PBMCs. The receptors stem from a woman aged 18-29 years in good health and CMV-seronegative.

CDR3 amino acids: CASRERTDTQYF. The CDR3 DNA reads as TGTGCCAGCCGAGAAAGAACAGATACGCAGTATTTT. The chain employs TRBV2 and TRBJ2-3, with D uncertain. V lost 8 bases to trimming and J lost 3 bases, with 9 bases between them. This CDR3 is 12 amino acids long. Germline assignment: CDR1 SNHLY and CDR2 FYNNEI.

This chain connects TRBV6-5 to TRBJ2-1; D ambiguous. The CDR3 is made up of 15 amino acids. Germline V CDR1 and CDR2: MNHEY, SVGAGI. The V and J ends lost 4 bases and 0 bases respectively, with 10 bases between them. The CDR3, as DNA: TGTGCCAGCAGTTCCTACGCGAGCTCCTACAATGAGCAGTTCTTC. This translates into CASSSYASSYNEQFF.

The gene calls are TRBV19 and TRBJ2-1; the match to TRBD2 covers 15 bases. The V segment lost 5 bases and the J segment 12 bases; nucleotides outside the gene matches: 5. Germline V lookup: CDR1 LNHDA, CDR2 SQIVND (reference sequence). This CDR3 contains 14 residues. The CDR3 sequence is CASSVGLAGGRQFF. The CDR3 coding sequence is TGTGCCAGTAGTGTAGGACTAGCGGGAGGGAGGCAGTTCTTC.

Only a few counts were recorded for this clone. The gene calls are TRBV5-1 and TRBJ1-3; no reliable D call. The CDR3 runs 13 residues. Trimming removed 4 bases from V and 2 bases from J, with 7 bases in between. CDR1 is SGHRS, CDR2 YFSETQ, per germline. The CDR3 reads CASSAEAGNTIYF. The CDR3 coding sequence is TGCGCCAGCAGCGCCGAGGCTGGAAACACCATATATTTT. Filled out from reference TRBV5-1 and TRBJ1-3, the complete variable domain reads KAGVTQTPRYLIKTRGQQVTLSCSPISGHRSVSWYQQTPGQGLQFLFEYFSETQRNKGNFPGRFSGRQFSNSRSEMNVSTLELGDSALYLCASSAEAGNTIYFGEGSWLTVV.

V usage is TRBV7-8 and J usage is TRBJ2-7; no reliable D call. This CDR3 has 14 amino acids. Germline V CDR1 and CDR2: SGHVS, FQNEAQ. The V end lost 1 base, the J end lost 0 bases, and 7 bases lay between the germline ends. The CDR3 here is CASSLDRSSYEQYF. The CDR3 DNA follows: TGTGCCAGCAGCTTAGACAGAAGCTCCTACGAGCAGTACTTC.

The chain carries TRBV6-5 and TRBJ1-2; D uncertain. Germline V lookup: CDR1 MNHEY, CDR2 SVGAGI. This CDR3 is 15 amino acids long. The V and J ends lost 0 bases and 7 bases respectively, with 15 bases between them. The DNA for the CDR3 is TGTGCCAGCAGTTACTCGATCGTACGGGGAAGTGGCTACACCTTC. Translated: CASSYSIVRGSGYTF.

The V call is TRBV6-5, the J call TRBJ1-2, with 7 bases matching TRBD1. This CDR3 spans 14 amino acids. V lost 4 bases to trimming and J lost 4 bases; unmatched junction nucleotides: 6. CDR1 is MNHEY, CDR2 SVGAGI, per germline. In nucleotides, the CDR3 is TGTGCCAGCAGTTCAAACAGGGGCGGCTATGGCTACACCTTC. This gives the protein CASSSNRGGYGYTF.

The chain joins TRBV28 to TRBJ2-5, with 7 bases lining up with TRBD1. The CDR3 runs to 13 residues. The V gene's germline CDR1 is MDHEN and CDR2 SYDVKM. With V trimmed by 7 bases and J by 5 bases, 7 bases remained unmatched. The CDR3 DNA is TGTGCCAGCACCCAAAGGGGGCCCGAGACCCAGTACTTC. Translated, it gives CASTQRGPETQYF.